One sample yielded the 6 T cell receptor beta chains listed below, sequenced in a study of cytomegalovirus exposure and HLA in healthy donors. In the PCR, 60 Vbeta and 13 Jbeta primers were used. Some clones are missing from TCRdb's copy, which holds only in-frame ones; the method was immunoSEQ multiplex PCR. Seen here are around 170,000 clones, approximately 80% observed once, and the top ten hold approximately 2.5%. Sequencing was carried out using PBMCs. Receptors were obtained from a man in his sixties in good health and CMV-seronegative.

As regards this clone: One junction end does not reproduce the germline sequence, and a read error may be involved. For the CDR3, the DNA is TGTGCCAGCAGCTTGGTGGACACTAACTATGGCTACCCCTTC. This encodes CASSLVDTNYGYPF. This chain connects TRBV5-6 to TRBJ1-2; possibly TRBD1 for D (5 bases). This CDR3 comprises 14 residues. Germline V gives CDR1 SGHDT, CDR2 YYEEEE.

V is TRBV30 and J is TRBJ2-2; 7 nucleotides agree with TRBD1. The CDR3 consists of 12 residues. Per germline, CDR1 GTSNPN and CDR2 SVGIG (reference sequence). V dropped 3 bases and J dropped 8; count of bases not matched to a gene: 3. The CDR3: CAWSRGWGELFF. CDR3 nucleotide sequence: TGTGCCTGGAGCAGGGGGTGGGGGGAGCTGTTTTTT.

This clone was observed a handful of times. The chain combines TRBV5-6 with TRBJ1-1; D perhaps matches TRBD1 (6 bases). Trimming pared 2 bases from V and 1 base from J, leaving 12 bases between. The germline V gene encodes CDR1 SGHDT and CDR2 YYEEEE. CDR3 length: 15 amino acids. Here the CDR3 DNA reads TGTGCCAGCAGCTTCTGGGGCAGGGGGAACACTGAAGCTTTCTTT. Its protein product is CASSFWGRGNTEAFF. Filled out from reference TRBV5-6 and TRBJ1-1, the complete variable domain reads DAGVTQSPTHLIKTRGQQVTLRCSPKSGHDTVSWYQQALGQGPQFIFQYYEEEERQRGNFPDRFSGHQFPNYSSELNVNALLLGDSALYLCASSFWGRGNTEAFFGQGTRLTVV.

J is TRBJ2-2 and V is TRBV6-1; 10 bases align to TRBD1. V lost 10 bases to trimming and J lost 1 base; unmatched junction nucleotides: 6. The germline CDR1 and CDR2 sequences are MNHNS and SASEGT. CDR3 size: 15 residues. The DNA for the CDR3 is TGTGCCACGGGACAGGGGATTCGGAACACCGGGGAGCTGTTTTTT. Translated: CATGQGIRNTGELFF.

V is TRBV29-1 and J is TRBJ2-7, with 10 bases that match TRBD1. CDR1 SQVTM and CDR2 ANQGSEA come from the germline V gene. Trimming at V came to 5 bases and at J to 4 bases, leaving 5 bases not matched to a gene. This CDR3 is 13 amino acids long. In DNA, the CDR3 is TGCAGCGTTACACGACAGGGGGCTTACGAGCAGTACTTC. Its translation: CSVTRQGAYEQYF.

The chain joins TRBV7-6 to TRBJ2-7, with 10 bases that match TRBD2. The J segment lost 6 bases and the V segment lost 5 bases, leaving 7 bases of the junction unmatched. CDR1 and CDR2 from the germline V gene are SGHVS and FNYEAQ. The CDR3 sequence is 14 residues long. The CDR3 coding sequence is TGTGCCAGCAGCCCCCTAGCGGGAGTGTCCGAGCAGTACTTC. Translating it yields CASSPLAGVSEQYF.